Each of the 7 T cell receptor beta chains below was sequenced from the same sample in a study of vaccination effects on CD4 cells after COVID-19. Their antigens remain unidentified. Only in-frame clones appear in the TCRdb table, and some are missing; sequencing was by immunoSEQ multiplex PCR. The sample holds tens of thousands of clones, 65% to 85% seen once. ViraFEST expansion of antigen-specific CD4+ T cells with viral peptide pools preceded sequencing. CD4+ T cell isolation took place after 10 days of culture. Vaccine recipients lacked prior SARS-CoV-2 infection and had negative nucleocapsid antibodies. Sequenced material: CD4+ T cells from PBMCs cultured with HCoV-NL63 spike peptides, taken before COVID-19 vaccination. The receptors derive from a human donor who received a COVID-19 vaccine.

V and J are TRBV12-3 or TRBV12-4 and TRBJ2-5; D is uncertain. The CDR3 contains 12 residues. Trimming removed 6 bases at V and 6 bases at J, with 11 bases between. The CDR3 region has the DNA TGTGCCAGCAGCGGTTCAAGCCAGACCCAGTACTTC. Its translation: CASSGSSQTQYF.

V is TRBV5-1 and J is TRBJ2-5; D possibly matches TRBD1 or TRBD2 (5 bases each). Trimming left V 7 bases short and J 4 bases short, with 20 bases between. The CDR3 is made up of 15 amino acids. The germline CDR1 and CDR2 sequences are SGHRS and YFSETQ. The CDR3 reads CASGTSSGWGETQYF. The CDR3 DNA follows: TGCGCCAGCGGGACCTCGTCAGGGTGGGGAGAGACCCAGTACTTC.

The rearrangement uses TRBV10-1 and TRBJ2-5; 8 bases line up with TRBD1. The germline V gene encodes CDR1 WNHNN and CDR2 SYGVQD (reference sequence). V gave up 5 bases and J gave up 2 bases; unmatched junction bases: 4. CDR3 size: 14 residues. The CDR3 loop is CASSRGTGQETQYF. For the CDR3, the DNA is TGCGCCAGCAGTAGGGGGACAGGTCAAGAGACCCAGTACTTC.

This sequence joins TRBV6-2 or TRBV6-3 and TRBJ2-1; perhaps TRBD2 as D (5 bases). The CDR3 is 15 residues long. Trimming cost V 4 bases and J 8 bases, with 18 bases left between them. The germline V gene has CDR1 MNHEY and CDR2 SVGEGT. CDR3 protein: CASSSVLTRADEQFF. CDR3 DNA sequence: TGTGCCAGCAGTTCCGTGCTGACGCGGGCGGATGAGCAGTTCTTC.

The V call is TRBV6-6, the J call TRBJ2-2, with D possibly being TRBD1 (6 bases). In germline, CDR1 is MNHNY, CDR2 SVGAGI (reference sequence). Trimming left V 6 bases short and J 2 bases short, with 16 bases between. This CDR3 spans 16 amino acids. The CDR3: CASSSIGQSNTGELFF. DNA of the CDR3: TGTGCCAGCAGCTCAATTGGACAGTCCAACACCGGGGAGCTGTTTTTT.

CDR3 protein: CASSPVPNSQTGNTIYF. The CDR3 DNA sequence: TGTGCCAGCAGCCCTGTCCCGAACTCACAGACTGGAAACACCATATATTTT. The rearrangement joins TRBV5-5 to TRBJ1-3; no firm D call. This CDR3 has 17 residues. Between the trimmed V and J ends, which lost 4 bases and 2 bases, there was a span of 19 bases. Germline V CDR1 and CDR2: SGHKS, YYEKEE (reference sequence).

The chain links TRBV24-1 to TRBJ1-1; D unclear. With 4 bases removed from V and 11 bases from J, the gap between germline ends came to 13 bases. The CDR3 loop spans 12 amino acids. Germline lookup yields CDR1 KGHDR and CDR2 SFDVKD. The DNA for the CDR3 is TGTGCCACCAGTGACCCCTTAGGTGCGGCTTTCTTT. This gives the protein CATSDPLGAAFF.